This T cell receptor (beta chain) was retrieved from a study of spatial heterogeneity in lung cancer. About the research overall: Detection consistently yielded more beta chains than alpha chains. The study found that TCR transcript counts in tumor regions correlated strongly with a matched bulk RNA-seq T cell module score.

The time point is: sample taken at primary tumor resection. 72 TRACERx patients with early, untreated non-small cell lung cancer donated samples. In this sample, this clonotype is medium-sized. The antigen is unknown. V lost 7 bases, J lost 5 bases, and 17 bases stayed unmatched. The CDR3 sequence is 19 residues long. Germline CDR1 is MDHEN and CDR2 is SYDVKM. A unique molecular identifier was carried by every single TCR cDNA molecule. TCRdb re-called the 5' RACE reads with MiXCR, one entry per CDR3 protein. Among 5,200 or so distinct CDR3 sequences listed, roughly 7.4% were seen once. The study's findings and limits: Tumor mutation count correlated with how many alpha and beta TCRs expanded intratumorally.

The J gene is TRBJ2-1, the V gene TRBV28; 13 positions agree with TRBD2. The receptor was isolated from a male donor with early-stage non-small cell lung cancer. The sample was lung tumor tissue, taken at surgery. CDR3 region: CASIASSGTSGKSHNEQFF. The CDR3 DNA reads as TGTGCCAGCATCGCTTCCTCCGGGACTAGCGGGAAGTCCCACAATGAGCAGTTCTTC.